This TCR beta chain was sequenced for a study of T-cell memory formation after mild COVID-19. CDR1 DFQATT and CDR2 SNEGSKA come from the germline V gene (reference sequence). The CDR3 contains 17 residues. V was clipped by 0 bases and J by 3 bases; unmatched bases: 9. This clonotype has more than one count but fewer than ten. TCRdb fed the 5' RACE reads into MiXCR, producing one record per CDR3 protein. The sample lists around 300,000 distinct CDR3 sequences, roughly 15% occurring once. The source of this sequence is a man aged 18 to 35 who had mild COVID-19 (a few samples of this study predate the infection). Cell type and time point are not known. Sequences were obtained from PBMCs or a T cell subset sorted from them (not recorded which). The rearrangement links TRBV20-1 to TRBJ1-2, with 11 bases that match TRBD1. CDR3 sequence: CSARDSRTGGPYYGYTF. The DNA of the CDR3 is TGCAGTGCTAGAGATTCGAGGACAGGGGGCCCCTACTATGGCTACACCTTC.